These 18 T cell receptor beta chains were sequenced from one sample in a study of blood T cells in healthy people across ages (dated by TCRdb to about 2015). The library was built by means of 5' RACE. Data came from an Illumina HiSeq 2500. A second PCR of roughly 7 to 11 cycles was performed with a sample-barcoded 5' primer and a J-beta primer mix. TCRdb reanalyzed the raw reads on its own, using fastp at Q25 for trimming and MiXCR for clone calling, and kept in-frame beta chains. Every CDR3 protein is listed once, alongside the most common genes and DNA of its rows. For this sample there are 380,000 or so distinct CDR3 sequences; approximately 47% appear just once. The ten largest clones take up under 60% of the sample. Source material: blood. The receptors were sampled from a man aged 60 to 69 in good health.

This clonotype was seen only a few times. The chain recombines TRBV6-5 with TRBJ2-3; a possible D gene is TRBD2 (5 bases). Per the germline V gene, CDR1 is MNHEY and CDR2 is SVGAGI. CDR3 size: 14 residues. The V end lost 7 bases, the J end lost 2 bases, and 13 bases lay between the germline ends. CDR3 bases: TGTGCCAGCAAGGTGGGAGCCCCCACAGATACGCAGTATTTT. Its translation: CASKVGAPTDTQYF.

The chain uses TRBV5-5 and TRBJ2-3, with 7 bases that match TRBD1. Germline CDR1 reads SGHKS; CDR2 reads YYEKEE (reference sequence). The CDR3 contains 16 residues. V lost 4 bases and J lost 5; bases outside the gene matches: 13. Written as DNA, the CDR3 is TGTGCCAGCAGCATGAGACCGGGACAGAACCTAGATACGCAGTATTTT. It is translated as CASSMRPGQNLDTQYF.

The chain uses TRBV7-2 and TRBJ2-7; 8 nucleotides line up with TRBD1. Trimming cost V 3 bases and J 4 bases; bases outside gene matches: 5. Per the germline V gene, CDR1 is SGHTA and CDR2 is FQGNSA. The CDR3 length is 14 residues. CDR3 bases: TGTGCCAGCAGCTTCACAGGGGGAATGTACGAGCAGTACTTC. Its protein product is CASSFTGGMYEQYF.

This clonotype has just one count. The V and J genes are TRBV7-8 and TRBJ1-1; 12 nucleotides agree with TRBD1. The V gene end was trimmed by 4 bases and the J gene end by 1 base; junction bases not matched to a gene: 7. This CDR3 contains 17 residues. Germline V lookup: CDR1 SGHVS, CDR2 FQNEAQ. The CDR3 region has the DNA TGTGCCAGCAGCTCGCCCCGGGACAGGGGGCGGAACACTGAAGCTTTCTTT. As protein: CASSSPRDRGRNTEAFF.

The genes are TRBV5-1 and TRBJ1-2, with TRBD1 identical over 10 bases. Trimming cost V 0 bases and J 8 bases; bases outside gene matches: 7. CDR3 length: 15 amino acids. Germline V CDR1 and CDR2: SGHRS, YFSETQ. The CDR3 spells CASSLAGTGAEGYTF. The CDR3 DNA reads as TGCGCCAGCAGCTTGGCCGGGACAGGGGCAGAGGGCTACACCTTC.

This clonotype was picked up a small number of times. The rearrangement uses TRBV7-2 and TRBJ2-7; 15 positions match TRBD2. CDR1 is SGHTA and CDR2 is FQGNSA in the germline V gene. This CDR3 is built from 16 residues. With 6 bases clipped from V and 3 bases from J, the junction kept 6 bases outside the gene matches. The CDR3 DNA sequence: TGTGCCAGCAGTCCCGGACTAGCGGGAGGGGGCTACGAGCAGTACTTC. As protein: CASSPGLAGGGYEQYF.

The chain employs TRBV2 and TRBJ2-6; possibly TRBD2 for D (5 bases). With 10 bases removed from V and 1 base from J, the gap between germline ends came to 14 bases. The CDR3 has 15 amino acids. In germline, CDR1 is SNHLY, CDR2 FYNNEI. Written as DNA, the CDR3 is TGTGCCACCCGACGGGAACAGTCTGGGGCCAACGTCCTGACTTTC. It is translated as CATRREQSGANVLTF.

This clonotype was counted between two and nine times. The J gene is TRBJ2-7, the V gene TRBV5-1; TRBD2 might be the D (7 bases). V dropped 3 bases and J dropped 5 bases, with 21 bases sitting between them. Germline V lookup: CDR1 SGHRS, CDR2 YFSETQ. The CDR3 spans 16 residues. The CDR3 loop reads CASSSVRGGGPDEQYF. Here the CDR3 DNA reads TGCGCCAGCAGCTCAGTTCGGGGCGGGGGCCCAGACGAGCAGTACTTC.

The chain couples TRBV2 to TRBJ2-5; TRBD2 is a possible D gene (6 bases). V lost 6 bases to trimming and J lost 4 bases, with 15 bases between them. This CDR3 has 14 amino acids. Looked up from germline, CDR1 is SNHLY and CDR2 is FYNNEI. The CDR3 protein is CASRTSGGGETQYF. The CDR3, as DNA: TGTGCCAGCAGGACCTCCGGGGGTGGAGAGACCCAGTACTTC. The variable domain in full, completed from reference TRBV2 and TRBJ2-5, reads EPEVTQTPSHQVTQMGQEVILRCVPISNHLYFYWYRQILGQKVEFLVSFYNNEISEKSEIFDDQFSVERPDGSNFTLKIRSTKLEDSAMYFCASRTSGGGETQYFGPGTRLLVL.

This chain links TRBV28 with TRBJ1-2; the match to TRBD1 covers 8 bases. The CDR3 runs 16 residues. After removal of 2 bases from V and 7 bases from J, the junction contained 12 bases not matched to a gene. Germline CDR1 is MDHEN and CDR2 is SYDVKM. For the CDR3, the DNA is TGTGCCAGCAGTTTAGGACAGGGACCGGTTGGGGGTGGCTACACCTTC. Protein: CASSLGQGPVGGGYTF.

The rearrangement joins TRBV12-3 or TRBV12-4 to TRBJ2-3; the D is unclear. Trimming pared 10 bases from V and 1 base from J, leaving 12 bases between. This CDR3 spans 13 amino acids. The CDR3: CATHRSRTDTQYF. The CDR3 DNA is TGTGCCACCCATCGGTCCCGCACAGATACGCAGTATTTT.

This chain connects TRBV6-5 to TRBJ2-7, with 9 bases matching TRBD2. Germline lookup yields CDR1 MNHEY and CDR2 SVGAGI. The CDR3 consists of 14 residues. V was clipped by 5 bases and J by 2 bases; unmatched bases: 4. This CDR3 reads CASSHAGGTYEQYF. The CDR3 DNA reads as TGTGCCAGCAGTCATGCGGGGGGGACCTACGAGCAGTACTTC.

The rearrangement links TRBV28 to TRBJ2-7; 7 bases match TRBD2. The trim removed 3 bases at V and 7 bases at J, leaving 12 bases unmatched. CDR3 length equals 15 residues. Germline loops: CDR1 MDHEN, CDR2 SYDVKM. The CDR3 DNA is TGTGCCAGCAGTTTCCCTACGGGAGCGGGAAATGAGCAGTACTTC. Translated: CASSFPTGAGNEQYF.

The chain carries TRBV7-9 and TRBJ2-1; D ambiguous. There are 14 residues in the CDR3. Looked up from germline, CDR1 is SEHNR and CDR2 is FQNEAQ (reference sequence). V lost 4 bases and J 2 bases, leaving 9 bases between the germline ends. For the CDR3, the DNA is TGTGCCAGCAGCTATGACTTGGCCTACAATGAGCAGTTCTTC. Encoded protein: CASSYDLAYNEQFF.

This clonotype was counted between two and nine times. The chain recombines TRBV6-5 with TRBJ2-1, with TRBD2 identical over 9 bases. This CDR3 is built from 14 residues. Per the germline V gene, CDR1 is MNHEY and CDR2 is SVGAGI. With V trimmed by 6 bases and J by 9 bases, 9 bases remained unmatched. CDR3: CASSSRREGGEQFF. The CDR3 DNA follows: TGTGCCAGCAGCAGTAGGCGGGAGGGCGGTGAGCAGTTCTTC.

This sequence joins TRBV12-5 and TRBJ1-1, with D perhaps TRBD1 (5 bases). V was clipped by 6 bases and J by 1 base, with 12 bases between them. Looked up from germline, CDR1 is LGHNT and CDR2 is FRNRAP. CDR3 length equals 14 residues. The CDR3: CASGQGTRNTEAFF. The DNA for the CDR3 is TGTGCTAGTGGGCAGGGAACCAGGAACACTGAAGCTTTCTTT.

Only one count was recorded for this clonotype. V is TRBV5-6 and J is TRBJ2-2; 8 nucleotides match TRBD1. This CDR3 is 16 amino acids long. Germline V gives CDR1 SGHDT, CDR2 YYEEEE. Germline trimming cut 4 bases from V and 4 bases from J; bases unmatched to any gene: 9. This CDR3 is CASSPQGARGTGELFF. In DNA form, the CDR3 reads TGTGCCAGCAGCCCTCAGGGGGCGCGGGGCACCGGGGAGCTGTTTTTT.

In this sample, this clonotype turned up once. The chain links TRBV5-1 to TRBJ2-1, with a possible D match to TRBD1 (6 bases). CDR1 is SGHRS, CDR2 YFSETQ, per germline. Trimming cost V 6 bases and J 8 bases, with 24 bases left between them. The CDR3 has 16 amino acids. The chain's CDR3 is CASININGIGGYEQFF. The CDR3 nucleotides are TGCGCCAGCATTAACATCAACGGGATAGGGGGTTATGAGCAGTTCTTC.